The source of this T cell receptor beta chain is a study of identical twins. Whole-study results and caveats: Reduced insertions were recorded for abundant cord blood beta clonotypes, with no such pattern in memory repertoires. Rather than following the same donors, the conclusions depended on cross-sectional statistical analysis.

In its sample, this clonotype was seen a few times. Its antigen is as yet unknown. Unique molecular identifiers were present on the cDNA, which also gained a universal primer site by template switching. Via MiXCR, TCRdb re-called the 5' RACE reads, giving one row per CDR3 protein. In the table there are roughly 350,000 distinct CDR3 sequences, roughly 9% of which are singletons. The receptor was derived from a woman aged 45-60 years in good health. The sample comprised naive T cells sorted from blood.

CDR3 residues: CASMRDEAFF. The CDR3 DNA reads TGTGCCAGCATGCGGGATGAAGCTTTCTTT. The V gene is TRBV2, the J gene TRBJ1-1; no definite D call. V gave up 7 bases and J gave up 7 bases, with 7 bases separating them. The CDR3 has 10 residues. Germline V CDR1 and CDR2: SNHLY, FYNNEI.